These 26 T cell receptor beta chains came from one sample sequenced in a study of control samples from healthy donors and cancer patients. The method was immunoSEQ multiplex PCR; TCRdb's version includes in-frame clones alone and lacks a portion of them. The sample holds some 90,000 clones, approximately 86% seen once. The sample consisted of blood. Source of these receptors: a woman in her 50s in good health.

V gene TRBV4-3 combines with J gene TRBJ2-5, with D possibly being TRBD1 or TRBD2 (7 bases each). The germline CDR1 and CDR2 sequences are LGHNA and YSLEER. The CDR3 is made up of 17 amino acids. V was shortened by 4 bases and J by 2 bases, with 20 bases between the two germline ends. The CDR3 reads CASSPGGGGRGQETQYF. CDR3 nucleotide sequence: TGCGCCAGCAGCCCAGGGGGGGGAGGGCGAGGGCAAGAGACCCAGTACTTC.

The chain links TRBV29-1 to TRBJ2-7, with D unclear. Between the trimmed V and J ends, which lost 6 bases and 4 bases, there was a span of 4 bases. Germline V gives CDR1 SQVTM, CDR2 ANQGSEA. The CDR3 runs to 9 residues. CDR3 region: CSVLYEQYF. In nucleotides, the CDR3 is TGCAGCGTACTTTACGAGCAGTACTTC.

This clone was picked up one time. V usage is TRBV6-2 or TRBV6-3 and J usage is TRBJ2-5; 12 nucleotides agree with TRBD2. There are 16 residues in the CDR3. The V gene end was trimmed by 2 bases and the J gene end by 2 bases; junction bases not matched to a gene: 3. In germline, CDR1 is MNHEY, CDR2 SVGEGT. The CDR3 DNA reads as TGTGCCAGCAGTTACCGAGGACTAGCGGGACAAGAGACCCAGTACTTC. It specifies CASSYRGLAGQETQYF.

This rearrangement joins TRBV6-6 to TRBJ1-2; D unresolved. Trimming shortened V by 4 bases and J by 5 bases, and 20 bases separated the two germline ends. CDR1 and CDR2 (germline): MNHNY, SVGAGI (reference sequence). The CDR3 contains 16 residues. The CDR3 reads CASSSSFGEGRYGYTF. The CDR3 DNA sequence: TGTGCCAGCAGTTCATCGTTCGGGGAAGGGAGATATGGCTACACCTTC.

The V gene is TRBV3-1 (or the pseudogene TRBV3-2), the J gene TRBJ2-3; D gene unclear. The germline V gene has CDR1 LGHDT and CDR2 YNNKEL (reference sequence). This CDR3 has 15 residues. V lost 0 bases to trimming and J lost 8 bases, with 15 bases between them. The CDR3 region is CASSQDSVAWGTQYF. CDR3 in DNA: TGTGCCAGCAGCCAAGATTCGGTGGCGTGGGGTACGCAGTATTTT.

The V and J genes are TRBV28 and TRBJ2-7, with TRBD1 identical over 7 bases. The CDR3 is made up of 16 amino acids. Per the germline V gene, CDR1 is MDHEN and CDR2 is SYDVKM. V shed 3 bases and J 3 bases; nucleotides not matched to a gene: 11. The CDR3 DNA reads as TGTGCCAGCAGTTTCCAAGCTCCGGGACAGATCTACGAGCAGTACTTC. It yields the protein CASSFQAPGQIYEQYF.

The rearrangement uses TRBV28 and TRBJ2-7; D not resolved. Germline V gene lookup returns CDR1 MDHEN and CDR2 SYDVKM. CDR3 length equals 13 residues. V lost 6 bases to trimming and J lost 0 bases, with 9 bases between them. DNA of the CDR3: TGTGCCAGCAGACTTCCGCTCTCCTACGAGCAGTACTTC. It translates to CASRLPLSYEQYF.

The V gene is TRBV3-1 (or the pseudogene TRBV3-2), the J gene TRBJ2-2; TRBD2 aligns across 7 bases. Germline CDR1 LGHDT, CDR2 YNNKEL (reference sequence). The CDR3 is 14 amino acids. J lost 6 bases, V lost 3 bases, and 4 bases had no gene match. DNA of the CDR3: TGTGCCAGCAGCCAGGGCGGGAGCGCCGGGGAGCTGTTTTTT. As protein: CASSQGGSAGELFF.

V usage is TRBV4-1 and J usage is TRBJ1-4, with D maybe TRBD1 (6 bases). The CDR3 loop spans 17 amino acids. The germline V gene encodes CDR1 MGHRA and CDR2 YSYEKL. With 2 bases removed from V and 5 bases from J, the gap between germline ends came to 18 bases. This CDR3 is CASSQHYTGFMNEKLFF. DNA for the CDR3: TGCGCCAGCAGCCAACACTACACAGGGTTTATGAATGAAAAACTGTTTTTT.

This clone has just one count. The chain has TRBV7-2 and TRBJ2-2, with 10 bases lining up with TRBD2. The CDR3 sequence is 14 residues long. Germline CDR1 is SGHTA and CDR2 is FQGNSA. V lost 8 bases and J lost 2; bases outside the gene matches: 2. Written as DNA, the CDR3 is TGTGCCAGCGGACTAGCGGCCAACACCGGGGAGCTGTTTTTT. It specifies CASGLAANTGELFF. The variable domain in full, with the rest retrieved from reference TRBV7-2 and TRBJ2-2, is GAGVSQSPSNKVTEKGKDVELRCDPISGHTALYWYRQSLGQGLEFLIYFQGNSAPDKSGLPSDRFSAERTGGSVSTLTIQRTQQEDSAVYLCASGLAANTGELFFGEGSRLTVL.

This clone was counted a single time. The chain employs TRBV2 and TRBJ2-3; 7 positions agree with TRBD2. CDR3 length: 14 amino acids. The germline CDR1 and CDR2 sequences are SNHLY and FYNNEI. The V and J ends lost 8 bases and 4 bases, in that order; junction bases with no gene match: 9. CDR3: CASWGGRGADTQYF. The CDR3, as DNA: TGTGCCAGCTGGGGCGGGAGAGGAGCAGATACGCAGTATTTT.

The V call is TRBV7-9, the J call TRBJ1-1; D gene ambiguous. The CDR3 has 14 amino acids. Trimming pared 4 bases from V and 1 base from J, leaving 10 bases between. Germline CDR1 is SEHNR and CDR2 is FQNEAQ (reference sequence). This chain's CDR3 is CASSSVWGNTEAFF. CDR3 bases: TGTGCCAGCAGCTCCGTGTGGGGGAACACTGAAGCTTTCTTT.

The chain carries TRBV27 and TRBJ2-2; either TRBD1 or TRBD2 may supply D (5 bases each). The germline gives CDR1 MNHEY, CDR2 SMNVEV (reference sequence). Trimming stripped 1 base from V and 1 base from J, with 10 bases between. The CDR3 has 16 residues. The CDR3 DNA reads as TGTGCCAGCAGTTTATTCGGGACGGAGAACACCGGGGAGCTGTTTTTT. Translated: CASSLFGTENTGELFF.

The chain employs TRBV5-4 and TRBJ2-5; D possibly corresponds to TRBD1 (6 bases). V shed 1 base and J shed 2 bases, with 15 bases lying between them. The germline gives CDR1 SGHNT, CDR2 YYREEE (reference sequence). The CDR3 totals 16 residues. The CDR3 nucleotides read TGTGCCAGCAGCTTGCCAGGGCCAGGGGTACAAGAGACCCAGTACTTC. Its protein is CASSLPGPGVQETQYF.

V usage is TRBV7-8 and J usage is TRBJ2-3; D is undetermined. The CDR3 contains 18 residues. Germline-derived CDR1 and CDR2 are SGHVS and FQNEAQ. The V end was cut by 2 bases, the J end by 1 base, with 19 bases between. The DNA for the CDR3 is TGTGCCAGCAGCTTATCAAGTCGGACCCTTCTCCGCACAGATACGCAGTATTTT. Translated, it gives CASSLSSRTLLRTDTQYF.

The sample holds a few counts of this clone. Here the CDR3 reads CASSWNRDFSYEQYF. In DNA form, the CDR3 reads TGTGCCAGCAGTTGGAACCGGGACTTCTCCTACGAGCAGTACTTC. The chain joins TRBV6-6 to TRBJ2-7; maybe TRBD2 (6 bases). V was shortened by 4 bases and J by 0 bases, with 13 bases between the two germline ends. The CDR3 is 15 residues long. Germline V gene data show CDR1 as MNHNY and CDR2 as SVGAGI (reference sequence).

V gene TRBV7-2 combines with J gene TRBJ1-5; 7 positions agree with TRBD1. The V gene end was trimmed by 5 bases and the J gene end by 3 bases; junction bases not matched to a gene: 4. Per germline, CDR1 SGHTA and CDR2 FQGNSA. The CDR3 totals 14 residues. This CDR3 reads CASSPGQPNQPQHF. The CDR3, as DNA: TGTGCCAGCAGCCCGGGACAGCCCAATCAGCCCCAGCATTTT.

The gene calls are TRBV5-1 and TRBJ1-1; D is possibly TRBD1 (5 bases). The CDR3 is 15 residues long. Trimming took off 0 bases at V and 4 bases at J, with 13 bases between the two ends. Germline V gene sequence: CDR1 SGHRS, CDR2 YFSETQ. In DNA, the CDR3 is TGCGCCAGCAGCTTGGGATCCCTAAGGGGCACTGAAGCTTTCTTT. It encodes CASSLGSLRGTEAFF.

In its sample, this clone was seen once. The chain couples TRBV4-1 to TRBJ2-3, with 8 bases lining up with TRBD1. Trimming took 1 base from V and 3 from J; bases not matched to a gene: 3. Germline V gene data show CDR1 as MGHRA and CDR2 as YSYEKL. The CDR3 is 15 residues long. DNA of the CDR3: TGCGCCAGCAGCCAAGGACAGGGGAGAACAGATACGCAGTATTTT. Encoded protein: CASSQGQGRTDTQYF.

CDR3 residues: CASSLSWGQYNEQFF. In nucleotides, the CDR3 is TGTGCCAGCAGCTTATCGTGGGGACAGTACAATGAGCAGTTCTTC. This chain uses TRBV13 with TRBJ2-1; TRBD1 matches at 7 bases. This CDR3 is 15 amino acids long. V shed 2 bases and J 4 bases; nucleotides not matched to a gene: 5. Germline loops: CDR1 PRHDT, CDR2 FYEKMQ (reference sequence).

This clone was detected a few times. Other DNA sequences from this sample encode an identical CDR3 as well. The chain couples TRBV5-1 to TRBJ1-2; a possible D gene is TRBD1 (6 bases). V was shortened by 0 bases and J by 3 bases, with 9 bases between the two germline ends. The CDR3 has 14 residues. The germline CDR1 and CDR2 sequences are SGHRS and YFSETQ. The CDR3 DNA reads TGCGCCAGCAGCTTGGGAGGGGGGGACTATGGCTACACCTTC. Its protein product is CASSLGGGDYGYTF.

This CDR3 reads CASTEPTGTNYGYTF. The CDR3 DNA is TGTGCCAGCACCGAACCGACAGGGACTAACTATGGCTACACCTTC. This chain links TRBV2 with TRBJ1-2; 7 bases are shared with TRBD1. Trimming cost V 7 bases and J 0 bases; bases outside gene matches: 8. The CDR3 has 15 residues. CDR1 and CDR2 (germline): SNHLY, FYNNEI.

The chain is built from TRBV18 and TRBJ2-5; the match to TRBD2 covers 15 bases. The length of the CDR3 is 18 residues. V gave up 4 bases and J gave up 2 bases; unmatched junction bases: 8. Germline V gives CDR1 KGHSH, CDR2 LQKENI. The CDR3 nucleotides read TGTGCCAGCTCACTGGGACTAGCGGGAGGAGTGGTACAAGAGACCCAGTACTTC. The encoded protein is CASSLGLAGGVVQETQYF.

The chain uses TRBV28 and TRBJ2-3, with no clear D. V was clipped by 6 bases and J by 0 bases, with 25 bases between them. CDR1 is MDHEN and CDR2 is SYDVKM in the germline V gene. The length of the CDR3 is 19 residues. CDR3 nucleotides: TGTGCCAGCAGCCCAACCCTTCCCTCAACCGGTACTAGCACAGATACGCAGTATTTT. Its translation is CASSPTLPSTGTSTDTQYF.

This clone was detected a few times. This same CDR3 is encoded by further DNA sequences in the sample. The chain uses TRBV15 and TRBJ2-3, with 11 bases fitting TRBD1. Trimming cost V 3 bases and J 4 bases; bases outside gene matches: 3. This CDR3 has 15 residues. CDR1 is LNHNV, CDR2 YYDKDF, per germline (reference sequence). The chain's CDR3 is CATSRDRGPADTQYF. In DNA, the CDR3 is TGTGCCACCAGCAGGGACAGGGGGCCCGCAGATACGCAGTATTTT.

The rearrangement joins TRBV6-5 to TRBJ1-3; TRBD1 matches at 7 bases. The CDR3 loop spans 14 amino acids. V was pared by 6 bases and J by 3 bases, with 5 bases of the junction left unmatched. Per germline, CDR1 MNHEY and CDR2 SVGAGI. This CDR3 reads CASSRRQGGNTIYF. CDR3 nucleotide sequence: TGTGCCAGCAGCCGTAGACAGGGTGGAAACACCATATATTTT.